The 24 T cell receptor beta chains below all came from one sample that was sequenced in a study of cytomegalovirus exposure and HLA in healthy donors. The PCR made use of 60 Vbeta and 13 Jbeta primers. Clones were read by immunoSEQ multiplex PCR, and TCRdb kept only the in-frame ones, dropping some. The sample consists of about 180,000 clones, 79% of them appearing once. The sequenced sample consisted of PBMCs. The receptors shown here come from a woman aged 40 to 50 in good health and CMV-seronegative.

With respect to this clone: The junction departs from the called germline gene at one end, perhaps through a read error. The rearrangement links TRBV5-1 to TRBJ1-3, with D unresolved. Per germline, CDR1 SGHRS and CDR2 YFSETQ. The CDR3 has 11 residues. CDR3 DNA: TGCGCCAGCAGTACTGGAGACACCATATATTTT. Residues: CASSTGDTIYF.

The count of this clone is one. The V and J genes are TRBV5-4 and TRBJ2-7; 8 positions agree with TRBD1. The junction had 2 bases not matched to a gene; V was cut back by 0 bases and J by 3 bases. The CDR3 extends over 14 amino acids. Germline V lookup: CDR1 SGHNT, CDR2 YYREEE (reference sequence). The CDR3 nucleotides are TGTGCCAGCAGCTTGGTAGGGACAGGCTACGAGCAGTACTTC. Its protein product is CASSLVGTGYEQYF.

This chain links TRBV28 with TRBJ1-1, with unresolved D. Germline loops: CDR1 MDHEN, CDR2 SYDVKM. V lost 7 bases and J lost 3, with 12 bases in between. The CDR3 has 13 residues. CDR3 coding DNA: TGTGCCAGCACCCCCCCCGGGTACACTGAAGCTTTCTTT. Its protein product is CASTPPGYTEAFF.

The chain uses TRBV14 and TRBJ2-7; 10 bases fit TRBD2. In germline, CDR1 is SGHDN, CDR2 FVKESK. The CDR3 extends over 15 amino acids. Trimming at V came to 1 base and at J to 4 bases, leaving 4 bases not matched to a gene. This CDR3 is CASSQGLAGLYEQYF. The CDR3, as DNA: TGTGCCAGCAGCCAAGGACTAGCGGGCTTATACGAGCAGTACTTC.

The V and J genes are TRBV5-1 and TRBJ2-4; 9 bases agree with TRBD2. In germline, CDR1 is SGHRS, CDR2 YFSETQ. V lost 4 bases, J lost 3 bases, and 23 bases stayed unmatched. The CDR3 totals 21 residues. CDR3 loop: CASSVVAGDVRKKRDKNIQYF. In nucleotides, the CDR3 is TGCGCCAGCAGCGTCGTAGCGGGGGATGTCAGAAAGAAAAGGGACAAAAACATTCAGTACTTC.

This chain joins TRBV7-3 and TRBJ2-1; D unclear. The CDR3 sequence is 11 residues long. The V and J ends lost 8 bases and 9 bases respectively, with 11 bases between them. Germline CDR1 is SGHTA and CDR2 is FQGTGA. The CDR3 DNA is TGTGCCAGCTCCATAGCTAGTGAGCAGTTCTTC. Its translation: CASSIASEQFF.

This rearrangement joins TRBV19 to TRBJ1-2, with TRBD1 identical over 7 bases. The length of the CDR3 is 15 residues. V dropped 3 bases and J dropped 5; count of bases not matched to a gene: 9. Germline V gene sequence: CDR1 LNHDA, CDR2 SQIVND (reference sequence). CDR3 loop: CASSIGDSKLYGYTF. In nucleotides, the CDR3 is TGTGCCAGTAGTATTGGGGACAGCAAATTATATGGCTACACCTTC.

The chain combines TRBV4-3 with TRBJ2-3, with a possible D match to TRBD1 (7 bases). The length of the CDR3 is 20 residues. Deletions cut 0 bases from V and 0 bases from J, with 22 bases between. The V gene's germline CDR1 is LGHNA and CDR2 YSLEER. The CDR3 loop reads CASSQDPPGLATGSTDTQYF. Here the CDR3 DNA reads TGCGCCAGCAGCCAAGACCCGCCCGGGCTAGCGACAGGGAGCACAGATACGCAGTATTTT.

In DNA, the CDR3 is TGCGCCAGCAGCCAAGATCGAACAGGCGTTAATGAAAAACTGTTTTTT. Translated, it gives CASSQDRTGVNEKLFF. The rearrangement uses TRBV4-1 and TRBJ1-4; maybe TRBD1 (5 bases). V lost 0 bases to trimming and J lost 4 bases, with 12 bases between them. CDR3 size: 16 residues. CDR1 is MGHRA, CDR2 YSYEKL, per germline.

In DNA form, the CDR3 reads TGCGCCAGCAGCTTGGGGTCTAGCGGGAGCGAGACGGATTTCTTC. This codes for CASSLGSSGSETDFF. The rearrangement uses TRBV5-1 and TRBJ2-1; 10 nucleotides align to TRBD2. Germline loops: CDR1 SGHRS, CDR2 YFSETQ. This CDR3 spans 15 amino acids. The trim removed 0 bases at V and 16 bases at J, leaving 13 bases unmatched. The variable domain in full, completed from reference TRBV5-1 and TRBJ2-1, reads KAGVTQTPRYLIKTRGQQVTLSCSPISGHRSVSWYQQTPGQGLQFLFEYFSETQRNKGNFPGRFSGRQFSNSRSEMNVSTLELGDSALYLCASSLGSSGSETDFFGPGTRLTVL.

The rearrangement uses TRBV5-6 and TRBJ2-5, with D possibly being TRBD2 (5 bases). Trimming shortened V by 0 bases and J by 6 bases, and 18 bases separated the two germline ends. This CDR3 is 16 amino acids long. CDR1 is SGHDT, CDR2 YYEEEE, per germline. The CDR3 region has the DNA TGTGCCAGCAGCTTGGCCGATTTTACGGGATTAAAGACCCAGTACTTC. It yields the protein CASSLADFTGLKTQYF.

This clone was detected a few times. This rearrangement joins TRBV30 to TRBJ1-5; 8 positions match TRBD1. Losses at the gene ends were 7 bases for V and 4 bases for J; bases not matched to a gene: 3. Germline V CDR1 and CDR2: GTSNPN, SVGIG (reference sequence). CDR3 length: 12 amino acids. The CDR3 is CAYNRGNQPQHF. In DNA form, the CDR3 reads TGTGCCTACAACAGGGGGAATCAGCCCCAGCATTTT.

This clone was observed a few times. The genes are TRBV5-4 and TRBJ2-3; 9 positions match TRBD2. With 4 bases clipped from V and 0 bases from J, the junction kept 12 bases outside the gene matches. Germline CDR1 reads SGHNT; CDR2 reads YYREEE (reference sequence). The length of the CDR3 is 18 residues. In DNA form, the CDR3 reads TGTGCCAGCAGCCTGCCTGGGGCGGGGGGGGCTAGCACAGATACGCAGTATTTT. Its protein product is CASSLPGAGGASTDTQYF.

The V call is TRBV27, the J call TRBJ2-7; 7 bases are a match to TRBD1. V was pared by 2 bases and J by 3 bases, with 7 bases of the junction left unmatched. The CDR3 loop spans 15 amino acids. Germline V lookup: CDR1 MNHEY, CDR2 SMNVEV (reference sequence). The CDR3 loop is CASSLHRGPNYEQYF. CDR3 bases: TGTGCCAGCAGTTTACACAGGGGACCCAACTACGAGCAGTACTTC.

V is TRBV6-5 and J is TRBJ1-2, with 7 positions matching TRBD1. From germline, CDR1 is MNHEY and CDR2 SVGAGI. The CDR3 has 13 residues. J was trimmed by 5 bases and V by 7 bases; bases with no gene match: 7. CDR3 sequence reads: CASTDGTAYGYTF. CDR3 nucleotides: TGTGCCAGCACCGACGGGACAGCGTATGGCTACACCTTC.

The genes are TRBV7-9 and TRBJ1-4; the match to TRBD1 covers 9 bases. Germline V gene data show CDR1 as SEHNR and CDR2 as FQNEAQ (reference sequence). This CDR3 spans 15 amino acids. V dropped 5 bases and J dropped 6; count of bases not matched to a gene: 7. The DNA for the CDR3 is TGTGCCAGCAGCCCTGGGACAGGGTCGGATGAAAAACTGTTTTTT. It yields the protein CASSPGTGSDEKLFF.

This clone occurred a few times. CDR3 in DNA: TGTGCCAGCAGCCTCCTCGGGGGGAGAAACACTGAAGCTTTCTTT. The encoded protein is CASSLLGGRNTEAFF. The chain employs TRBV13 and TRBJ1-1; tentative D call: TRBD1 (5 bases). The V end was cut by 5 bases, the J end by 2 bases, with 15 bases between. The CDR3 length is 15 residues. The germline V gene has CDR1 PRHDT and CDR2 FYEKMQ (reference sequence).

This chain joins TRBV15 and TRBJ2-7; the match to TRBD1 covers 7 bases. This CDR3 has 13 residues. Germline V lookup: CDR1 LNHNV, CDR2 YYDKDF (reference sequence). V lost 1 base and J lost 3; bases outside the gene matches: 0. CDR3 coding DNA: TGTGCCACCAGCAGAGGGGACAGCTACGAGCAGTACTTC. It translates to CATSRGDSYEQYF.

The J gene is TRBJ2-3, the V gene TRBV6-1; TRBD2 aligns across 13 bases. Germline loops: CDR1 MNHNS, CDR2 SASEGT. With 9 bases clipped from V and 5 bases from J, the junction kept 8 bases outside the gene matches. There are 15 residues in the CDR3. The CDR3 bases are TGTGCCAGTTTTACTAGCGGGAGGGCCTTAGATACGCAGTATTTT. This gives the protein CASFTSGRALDTQYF.

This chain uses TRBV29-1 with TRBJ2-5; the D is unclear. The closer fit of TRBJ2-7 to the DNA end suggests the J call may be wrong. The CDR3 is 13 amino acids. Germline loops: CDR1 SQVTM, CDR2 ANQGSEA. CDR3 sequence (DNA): TGCAGCGTTGAGGCAGGCATGACCTACGAGCAGTACTTC. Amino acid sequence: CSVEAGMTYEQYF.

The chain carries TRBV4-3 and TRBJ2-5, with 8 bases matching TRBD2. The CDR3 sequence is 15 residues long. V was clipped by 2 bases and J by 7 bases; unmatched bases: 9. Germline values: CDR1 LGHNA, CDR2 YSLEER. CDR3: CASSQLLSGSGTQYF. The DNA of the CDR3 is TGCGCCAGCAGCCAACTCTTGAGCGGGAGTGGGACCCAGTACTTC.

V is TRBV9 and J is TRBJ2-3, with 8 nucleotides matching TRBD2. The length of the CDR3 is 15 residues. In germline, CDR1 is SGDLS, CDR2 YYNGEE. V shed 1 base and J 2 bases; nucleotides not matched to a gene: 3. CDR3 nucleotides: TGTGCCAGCAGCGTACGGACTAGCTTCACAGATACGCAGTATTTT. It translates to CASSVRTSFTDTQYF.

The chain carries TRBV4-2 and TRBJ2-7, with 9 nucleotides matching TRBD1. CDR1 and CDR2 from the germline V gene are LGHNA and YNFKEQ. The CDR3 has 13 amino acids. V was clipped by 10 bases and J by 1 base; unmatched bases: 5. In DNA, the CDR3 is TGTGCCACCGGGACAGGGCGATCCTACGAGCAGTACTTC. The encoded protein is CATGTGRSYEQYF.

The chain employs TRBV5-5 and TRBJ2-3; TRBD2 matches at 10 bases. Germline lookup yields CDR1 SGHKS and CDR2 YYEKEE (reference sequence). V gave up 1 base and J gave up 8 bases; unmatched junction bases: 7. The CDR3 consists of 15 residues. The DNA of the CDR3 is TGTGCCAGCAGCTTGACCCCAGCGGGGGGGGTTACGCAGTATTTT. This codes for CASSLTPAGGVTQYF.